Listed below are T cell receptor beta chains from one sample, sequenced in a study of T cell responses to AZD1222 COVID-19 vaccine. The protocol was immunoSEQ multiplex PCR, while the TCRdb copy is restricted to in-frame clones and leaves out a portion. The data contain approximately 300,000 clones, about 94% of them seen just once; the ten biggest clones take up roughly 0.51%. Sequences were derived from peripheral blood, sampled 28 days after the second AZD1222 dose. The receptors here all came from an adult who received the AZD1222 COVID-19 vaccine. The CDR3 runs from the conserved cysteine through the conserved F or W. D genes are given only for firm matches. The size entry is marked missing in some rows and otherwise reads once, few, many or a size class.

D gene	V gene	J gene	clone size	CDR3 DNA	CDR3 protein
.	TRBV6-6	TRBJ2-1	.	TGTGCCAGCAGCCGAGAACAGGGCTCCTACAATGAGCAGTTCTTC	CASSREQGSYNEQFF
TRBD2	TRBV5-1	TRBJ2-5	.	TGCGCCAGCAGCTTGGCCCTAGCGGGGGGGTCGGAGACCCAGTACTTC	CASSLALAGGSETQYF
TRBD2	TRBV18	TRBJ2-1	.	TGTGCCAGCTCAGAGTTGGGGGGGACCTACAATGAGCAGTTCTTC	CASSELGGTYNEQFF
.	TRBV15	TRBJ1-1	.	TGTGCCACCAGCAGATCCCTGGGGGGGGCCGTTGAAGCTTTCTTT	CATSRSLGGAVEAFF
.	TRBV5-5	TRBJ2-1	.	TGTGCCAGCAGCCCCGGACCCCAACCTAATTACAATGAGCAGTTCTTC	CASSPGPQPNYNEQFF
.	TRBV15	TRBJ2-5	.	TGTGCCACCAGCAGAGATAGGAACCAAGAGACCCAGTACTTC	CATSRDRNQETQYF
TRBD1	TRBV11-2	TRBJ2-7	.	TGTGCCAGCAGCTTCCCCGGGACAGGGGACTACGAGCAGTACTTC	CASSFPGTGDYEQYF
.	TRBV2	TRBJ1-6	few	TGTGCCAGCAGAGGTCTCGAGAGTTCACCCCTCCACTTT	CASRGLESSPLHF
.	TRBV5-1	TRBJ2-5	once	TGCGCCAGCAGCCCTATGGACAGTCTCCAAGAGACCCAGTACTTC	CASSPMDSLQETQYF
.	TRBV7-2	TRBJ1-1	once	TGTGCCAGCAGCTATTCGGCGGGGAACACTGAAGCTTTCTTT	CASSYSAGNTEAFF
.	TRBV28	TRBJ2-1	.	TGTGCCAGCAGTACCCCAGCGGGCCTGAGCTCCTACAATGAGCAGTTCTTC	CASSTPAGLSSYNEQFF
TRBD1	TRBV2	TRBJ1-2	.	TGTGCCAGCAGGATGACAGGGGGGTTCTATGGCTACACCTTC	CASRMTGGFYGYTF
.	TRBV18	TRBJ1-1	.	TGTGCCAGCTCACCACGGGGTCTGAACACTGAAGCTTTCTTT	CASSPRGLNTEAFF
TRBD2	TRBV14	TRBJ2-4	.	TGTGCCAGCAGCCATGCAACTAGCGGCAAAAACATTCAGTACTTC	CASSHATSGKNIQYF
.	TRBV18	TRBJ2-3	.	TGTGCCAGCTCACCACCCTCGACTAGTCTTCGTACAGATACGCAGTATTTT	CASSPPSTSLRTDTQYF
.	TRBV5-1	TRBJ2-3	.	TGCGCCAGCAGCTTGGGGTGGGCTGAGAGCACAGATACGCAGTATTTT	CASSLGWAESTDTQYF
.	TRBV7-2	TRBJ1-4	once	TGTGCCAGCAGCTTATCGGCAGTTAATGAAAAACTGTTTTTT	CASSLSAVNEKLFF
.	TRBV30	TRBJ2-3	.	TGTGCCTGGAGTGGGGTAGATACGCAGTATTTT	CAWSGVDTQYF
.	TRBV30	TRBJ1-5	.	TGTGCCTGGAGTGGGACTTTCAATCAGCCCCAGCATTTT	CAWSGTFNQPQHF
.	TRBV2	TRBJ2-1	once	TGTGCCAGCAGTTGGTGGGGGGACTTCTCCTACAATGAGCAGTTCTTC	CASSWWGDFSYNEQFF
.	TRBV16	TRBJ2-7	.	TGTGCCAGCAGCCAATCCCCCAGCTACGAGCAGTACTTC	CASSQSPSYEQYF
.	TRBV27	TRBJ1-2	.	TGTGCCAGCAGTTTATTCCAGGGTCCCATTTCTGGCTACACCTTC	CASSLFQGPISGYTF
.	TRBV15	TRBJ2-7	.	TGTGCCACCAGCAGCGTTCCAGGATTTACCTACGAGCAGTACTTC	CATSSVPGFTYEQYF
TRBD1	TRBV5-1	TRBJ2-7	.	TGCGCCAGCAGCCTAGGACAGGGGAGCTACGAGCAGTACTTC	CASSLGQGSYEQYF
.	TRBV19	TRBJ2-5	.	TGTGCCAGTAGTGACTCGGGGGCAGAGACCCAGTACTTC	CASSDSGAETQYF
.	TRBV19	TRBJ1-1	.	TGTGCCAGTAGTCGCTCGAGGTACACTGAAGCTTTCTTT	CASSRSRYTEAFF